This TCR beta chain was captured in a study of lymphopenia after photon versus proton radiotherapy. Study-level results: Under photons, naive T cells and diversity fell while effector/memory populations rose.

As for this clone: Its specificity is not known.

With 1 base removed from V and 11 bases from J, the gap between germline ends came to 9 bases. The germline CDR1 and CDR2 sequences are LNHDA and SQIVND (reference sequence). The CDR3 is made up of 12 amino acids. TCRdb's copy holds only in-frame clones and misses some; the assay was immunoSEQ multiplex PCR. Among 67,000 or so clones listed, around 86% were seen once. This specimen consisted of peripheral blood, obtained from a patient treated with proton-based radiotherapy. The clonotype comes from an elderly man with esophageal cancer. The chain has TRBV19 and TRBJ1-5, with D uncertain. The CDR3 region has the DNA TGTGCCAGTAGTATAGGGGCCTCGACCCAGCATTTT. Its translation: CASSIGASTQHF.